This T cell receptor (beta chain) was captured in a study of cytomegalovirus exposure and HLA in healthy donors. Study-wide points: In a later analysis, a missense DCLRE1C variant was linked to TCR beta V- and J-gene trimming. TCR beta sequences reportedly predicted most subjects' HLA-A and HLA-B alleles accurately.

With respect to this clone: The antigen remains undetermined.

PCR employed 60 Vbeta and 13 Jbeta primers. In the authors' methods: In a later analysis, about 9.9 million of approximately 80 million unique beta chains occurred in at least two donors. The table came from immunoSEQ multiplex PCR; TCRdb's copy has only in-frame clones and leaves some out. D and trimming were read from the DNA, whereas the V and J calls and clone size are those reported in that table. The sample includes 120,000 or so clones, over 70% of them seen just once. J gave up 12 bases and V 2 bases, and 6 bases lay outside the gene matches. This CDR3 region has 13 residues. Per the germline V gene, CDR1 is SGHVS and CDR2 is FNYEAQ.

This rearrangement joins TRBV7-6 to TRBJ2-7; the match to TRBD2 covers 11 bases. Sequences were obtained from PBMCs. The receptor was derived from a female donor in good health and CMV-seropositive. CDR3 in amino acids: CASSLTSGGPWYF. The CDR3 bases are TGTGCCAGCAGCTTAACTAGCGGGGGCCCTTGGTACTTC.